Listed below are T cell receptor beta chains from one sample, sequenced in a study of blood T cell repertoires in COVID-19. TCRdb's copy holds only in-frame clones and misses some; the assay was immunoSEQ multiplex PCR. This table holds just over 300,000 clones, under 90% found once. Input material: peripheral blood. The receptor source for this set is a woman younger than 45 with COVID-19, enrolled during active disease. Both conserved end residues are part of each CDR3. The D gene is left open where the match is weak. The size of a clone is reported for some rows only, either as once, few or many, or as a class for expanded clones.

D: TRBD2; J: TRBJ2-1; V: TRBV9; size: -; DNA: TGTGCCAGCAGCTTTAGCGGGGGTTACAATGAGCAGTTCTTC; CDR3: CASSFSGGYNEQFF
D: -; J: TRBJ2-5; V: TRBV7-3; size: once; DNA: TGTGCCAGCAGCTTAGGGCGGGGTCGACAAGAGACCCAGTACTTC; CDR3: CASSLGRGRQETQYF
D: TRBD1; J: TRBJ1-2; V: TRBV5-1; size: -; DNA: TGCGCCAGCAGCTCGACAGGGGCCGGCTATGGCTACACCTTC; CDR3: CASSSTGAGYGYTF
D: -; J: TRBJ1-2; V: TRBV4-2; size: -; DNA: TGTGCCAGCAGCCAAGATGGAACAGTATTATATGGCTACACCTTC; CDR3: CASSQDGTVLYGYTF
D: TRBD1; J: TRBJ2-1; V: TRBV18; size: -; DNA: TGTGCCAGCTCATCCGGGACAGGGTCTTCGGCTGAGCAGTTCTTC; CDR3: CASSSGTGSSAEQFF
D: -; J: TRBJ1-1; V: TRBV5-1; size: -; DNA: TGCGCCAGCAGCTTGGACGGGGTAGGTGAAGCTTTCTTT; CDR3: CASSLDGVGEAFF
D: TRBD1; J: TRBJ2-2; V: TRBV27; size: -; DNA: TGTGCCAGCAGTTTGACAGGGGATGTTACCGGGGAGCTGTTTTTT; CDR3: CASSLTGDVTGELFF
D: TRBD1; J: TRBJ2-3; V: TRBV4-1; size: -; DNA: TGCGCCAGCAGCCAGGGACAGGGGCGTTACACAGATACGCAGTATTTT; CDR3: CASSQGQGRYTDTQYF
D: -; J: TRBJ1-1; V: TRBV5-1; size: -; DNA: TGCGCCAGCAGCTTTAGGGAAGGGGCCACTGAAGCTTTCTTT; CDR3: CASSFREGATEAFF
D: TRBD1; J: TRBJ1-1; V: TRBV5-1; size: -; DNA: TGCGCCAGCAGCTTTCAGGGACAGGGGTCTGAAGCTTTCTTT; CDR3: CASSFQGQGSEAFF
D: TRBD1; J: TRBJ1-6; V: TRBV10-3; size: -; DNA: TGTGCCATCAAGGGACAGGGAGATTCACCCCTCCACTTT; CDR3: CAIKGQGDSPLHF
D: -; J: TRBJ1-5; V: TRBV19; size: -; DNA: TGTGCCAGTAGTGGGGACACTTATAGCAATCAGCCCCAGCATTTT; CDR3: CASSGDTYSNQPQHF
D: TRBD2; J: TRBJ2-2; V: TRBV5-8; size: -; DNA: TGTGCCAGCAGCTTGGAGCGACTAGCGGGGGGTTACACCGGGGAGCTGTTTTTT; CDR3: CASSLERLAGGYTGELFF
D: -; J: TRBJ2-2; V: TRBV7-9; size: -; DNA: TGTGCCAGCAGGGAACAGGCGAACACCGGGGAGCTGTTTTTT; CDR3: CASREQANTGELFF
D: -; J: TRBJ2-2; V: TRBV6-5; size: -; DNA: TGTGCCAGCACCTCAGGGTTATCGAGGGAGCTGTTTTTT; CDR3: CASTSGLSRELFF
D: -; J: TRBJ2-2; V: TRBV9; size: -; DNA: TGTGCCAGCAGCGTAGGAGGGGGCACCGGGGAGCTGTTTTTT; CDR3: CASSVGGGTGELFF
D: -; J: TRBJ1-6; V: TRBV5-1; size: -; DNA: TGCGCCAGCAGCTTGGGGGCCTTACAGGGCGGTTCACCCCTCCACTTT; CDR3: CASSLGALQGGSPLHF
D: TRBD1; J: TRBJ1-5; V: TRBV19; size: -; DNA: TGTGCCAGTAGTATAAGACAGGGGGGAATAGTCAATCAGCCCCAGCATTTT; CDR3: CASSIRQGGIVNQPQHF
D: -; J: TRBJ1-1; V: TRBV28; size: -; DNA: TGTGCCAGCAACCTCCCGGACAGTTTCACTGAAGCTTTCTTT; CDR3: CASNLPDSFTEAFF
D: -; J: TRBJ2-5; V: TRBV7-9; size: -; DNA: TGTGCCAGCAGCCCCCCCGGGGAGACCCAGTACTTC; CDR3: CASSPPGETQYF
D: -; J: TRBJ1-1; V: TRBV25-1; size: -; DNA: TGTGCCAGCAGTAGTCGAGTGCTGGGGAGGGAGGCTGAAGCTTTCTTT; CDR3: CASSSRVLGREAEAFF
D: -; J: TRBJ1-2; V: TRBV28; size: -; DNA: TGTGCCAGCAGTTTGTGGTCGAGGGACTTGGGCTACACCTTC; CDR3: CASSLWSRDLGYTF
D: -; J: TRBJ1-5; V: TRBV28; size: -; DNA: TGTGCCAGCAGTTTTGCAGGGGAATCTCAGCCCCAGCATTTT; CDR3: CASSFAGESQPQHF
D: TRBD2; J: TRBJ2-5; V: TRBV15; size: -; DNA: TGTGCCACCAGCAGAGATTTTGACTGGCGGGGGGGAAAAGAGACCCAGTACTTC; CDR3: CATSRDFDWRGGKETQYF
D: -; J: TRBJ2-3; V: TRBV5-1; size: -; DNA: TGCGCCAGCAGCTTAGGTGGGCCTAGCCCAGATACGCAGTATTTT; CDR3: CASSLGGPSPDTQYF
D: -; J: TRBJ1-1; V: TRBV3-1/TRBV3-2; size: -; DNA: TGTGCCAGCAGCCGTCTGGGGGGGACTGAAGCTTTCTTT; CDR3: CASSRLGGTEAFF
D: -; J: TRBJ2-3; V: TRBV6-4; size: -; DNA: TGTGCCAGCAGTGACTCCGGGACTACAGATACGCAGTATTTT; CDR3: CASSDSGTTDTQYF
D: -; J: TRBJ1-1; V: TRBV11-3; size: -; DNA: TGTGCCAGCAGCTTAGTCGAGGAGCTTGAAGCTTTCTTT; CDR3: CASSLVEELEAFF
D: -; J: TRBJ2-1; V: TRBV10-3; size: -; DNA: TGTGCCATCAGTGAGTCTGGCCAGTACTACAATGAGCAGTTCTTC; CDR3: CAISESGQYYNEQFF
D: -; J: TRBJ1-2; V: TRBV27; size: -; DNA: TGTGCCAGCAGTTTGTACGGACAGTCACTCTATGGCTACACCTTC; CDR3: CASSLYGQSLYGYTF
D: -; J: TRBJ1-2; V: TRBV7-2; size: once; DNA: TGTGCCAGCAGCTTAACCCCAGCGGCTGGCTACACCTTC; CDR3: CASSLTPAAGYTF
D: -; J: TRBJ1-2; V: TRBV2; size: -; DNA: TGTGCCAGCAGTGAAACTCGTGCTACAGGAGGGGGCTACACCTTC; CDR3: CASSETRATGGGYTF
D: -; J: TRBJ1-4; V: TRBV4-1; size: -; DNA: TGCGCCAGCAGCCAAGATAGGGGATCTAATGAAAAACTGTTTTTT; CDR3: CASSQDRGSNEKLFF
D: TRBD1; J: TRBJ1-5; V: TRBV6-1; size: -; DNA: TGTGCCAGCAGTGATGCTGACAGGGGGTGGCAGCCCCAGCATTTT; CDR3: CASSDADRGWQPQHF
D: -; J: TRBJ1-6; V: TRBV4-3; size: few; DNA: TGCGCCAGCAGCCAAGATAGCATTGGTAGCAGGGGATTTTCACCCCTCCACTTT; CDR3: CASSQDSIGSRGFSPLHF
D: TRBD1; J: TRBJ1-6; V: TRBV18; size: -; DNA: TGTGCCAGCTCACCGACCCGACAGGGGGATTCACCCCTCCACTTT; CDR3: CASSPTRQGDSPLHF
D: TRBD2; J: TRBJ2-3; V: TRBV6-4; size: few; DNA: TGTGCCAGCAGTGATGCGGGGGGGGCCGCAGATACGCAGTATTTT; CDR3: CASSDAGGAADTQYF
D: -; J: TRBJ1-4; V: TRBV5-1; size: -; DNA: TGCGCCAGCAGCTTGAATCAGGGCGCTGAAAAACTGTTTTTT; CDR3: CASSLNQGAEKLFF
D: -; J: TRBJ1-1; V: TRBV6-2/TRBV6-3; size: few; DNA: TGTGCCAGCAGCTTCCCCGAGGGAGGGGGTGAAGCTTTCTTT; CDR3: CASSFPEGGGEAFF
D: -; J: TRBJ2-7; V: TRBV11-2; size: few; DNA: TGTGCCAGCAGCTCCCGACCGGGCTCCTACGAGCAGTACTTC; CDR3: CASSSRPGSYEQYF
D: -; J: TRBJ1-2; V: TRBV3-1/TRBV3-2; size: -; DNA: TGTGCCAGCAGGAACAATAACTATGGCTACACCTTC; CDR3: CASRNNNYGYTF
D: -; J: TRBJ2-2; V: TRBV7-6; size: -; DNA: TGTGCCAGCAGCAGACTCGGACAGCCTAGGGGCGGGGAGCTGTTTTTT; CDR3: CASSRLGQPRGGELFF
D: -; J: TRBJ1-5; V: TRBV6-1; size: -; DNA: TGTGCCAGCAGTGAGAGGCTCAATCAGCCCCAGCATTTT; CDR3: CASSERLNQPQHF
D: TRBD1; J: TRBJ2-3; V: TRBV9; size: -; DNA: TGTGCCAGCAGCGTTCAGGGGGCGTTTGTAGATACGCAGTATTTT; CDR3: CASSVQGAFVDTQYF
D: TRBD1; J: TRBJ2-3; V: TRBV5-5; size: -; DNA: TGTGCCAGCAGCTTGGGACCGGGACAGGGGCATGCAGATACGCAGTATTTT; CDR3: CASSLGPGQGHADTQYF
D: -; J: TRBJ2-3; V: TRBV12-3/TRBV12-4; size: -; DNA: TGTGCCAGCAGTTCCCACAAAGATACGCAGTATTTT; CDR3: CASSSHKDTQYF
D: TRBD1; J: TRBJ1-2; V: TRBV2; size: -; DNA: TGTGCCAGCAGTAGGGACAGGGGAGATGGCTACACCTTC; CDR3: CASSRDRGDGYTF
D: TRBD2; J: TRBJ2-1; V: TRBV9; size: -; DNA: TGTGCCAGCAGCGCGGGAGCGGGGGGCAACAATGAGCAGTTCTTC; CDR3: CASSAGAGGNNEQFF
D: TRBD2; J: TRBJ2-5; V: TRBV5-5; size: -; DNA: TGTGCCAGCAGCTATGGGACTAGCGGGGGTTGGGGGCGGGAGACCCAGTACTTC; CDR3: CASSYGTSGGWGRETQYF
D: -; J: TRBJ2-3; V: TRBV28; size: -; DNA: TGTGCCAGCCAAGAGACGGGGGATACGCAGTATTTT; CDR3: CASQETGDTQYF
D: TRBD1; J: TRBJ2-2; V: TRBV10-1; size: -; DNA: TGCGCCAGCAGTGCCGGGACAGAGACCACCGGGGAGCTGTTTTTT; CDR3: CASSAGTETTGELFF
D: TRBD1; J: TRBJ1-1; V: TRBV6-5; size: few; DNA: TGTGCCAGCAGTTGGACAGGGACGAACACTGAAGCTTTCTTT; CDR3: CASSWTGTNTEAFF
D: -; J: TRBJ1-4; V: TRBV7-9; size: -; DNA: TGTGCCAGCAGCTGGGGCAGGGGTGCAACTAATGAAAAACTGTTTTTT; CDR3: CASSWGRGATNEKLFF
D: TRBD2; J: TRBJ2-5; V: TRBV15; size: -; DNA: TGTGCCACAGGAGGGGCTAGCGGGCCCCAAGAGACCCAGTACTTC; CDR3: CATGGASGPQETQYF
D: -; J: TRBJ1-1; V: TRBV18; size: -; DNA: TGTGCCAGCTCACCGAGGGCGGTCACTGAAGCTTTCTTT; CDR3: CASSPRAVTEAFF